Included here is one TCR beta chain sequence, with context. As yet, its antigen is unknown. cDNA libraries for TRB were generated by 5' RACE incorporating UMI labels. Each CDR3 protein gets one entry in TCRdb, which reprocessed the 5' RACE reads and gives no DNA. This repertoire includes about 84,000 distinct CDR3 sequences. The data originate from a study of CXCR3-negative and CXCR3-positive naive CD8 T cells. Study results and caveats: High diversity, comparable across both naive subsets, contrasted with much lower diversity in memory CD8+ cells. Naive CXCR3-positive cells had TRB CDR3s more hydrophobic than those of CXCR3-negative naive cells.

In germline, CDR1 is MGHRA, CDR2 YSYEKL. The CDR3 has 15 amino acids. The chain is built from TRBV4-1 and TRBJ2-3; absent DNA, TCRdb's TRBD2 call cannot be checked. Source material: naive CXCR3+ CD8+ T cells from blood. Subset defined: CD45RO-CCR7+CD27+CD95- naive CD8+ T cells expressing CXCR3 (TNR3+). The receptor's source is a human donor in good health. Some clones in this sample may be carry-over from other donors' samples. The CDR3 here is CASSQAGLGGDTQYF.